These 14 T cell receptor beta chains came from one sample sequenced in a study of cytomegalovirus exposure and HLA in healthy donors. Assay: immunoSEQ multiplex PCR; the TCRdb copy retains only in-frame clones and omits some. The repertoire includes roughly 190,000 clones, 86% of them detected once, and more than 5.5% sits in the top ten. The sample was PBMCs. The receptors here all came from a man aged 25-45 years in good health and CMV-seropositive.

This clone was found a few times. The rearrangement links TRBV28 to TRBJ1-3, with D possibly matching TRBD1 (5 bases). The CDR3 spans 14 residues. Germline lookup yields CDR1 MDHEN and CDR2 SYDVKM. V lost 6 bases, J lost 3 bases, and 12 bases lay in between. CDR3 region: CASRPGGDGNTIYF. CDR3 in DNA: TGTGCCAGCAGGCCCGGGGGGGATGGAAACACCATATATTTT.

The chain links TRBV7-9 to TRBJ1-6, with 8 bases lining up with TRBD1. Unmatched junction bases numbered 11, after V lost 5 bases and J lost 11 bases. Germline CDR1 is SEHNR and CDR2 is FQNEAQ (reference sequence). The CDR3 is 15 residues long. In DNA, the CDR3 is TGTGCCAGCAGCCGAGACAGGGGTGGTATCCCACCCCTCCACTTT. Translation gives CASSRDRGGIPPLHF.

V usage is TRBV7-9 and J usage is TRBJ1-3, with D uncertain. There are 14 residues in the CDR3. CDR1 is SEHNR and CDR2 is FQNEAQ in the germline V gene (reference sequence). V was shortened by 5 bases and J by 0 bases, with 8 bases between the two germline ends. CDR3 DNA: TGTGCCAGCAGCACGGGTCTCTCTGGAAACACCATATATTTT. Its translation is CASSTGLSGNTIYF.

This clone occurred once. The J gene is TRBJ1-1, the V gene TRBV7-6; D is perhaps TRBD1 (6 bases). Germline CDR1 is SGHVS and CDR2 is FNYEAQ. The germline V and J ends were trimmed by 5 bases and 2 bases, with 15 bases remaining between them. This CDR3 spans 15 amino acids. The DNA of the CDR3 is TGTGCCAGCAGCCGCCTAACAGGGATAAACACTGAAGCTTTCTTT. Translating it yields CASSRLTGINTEAFF.

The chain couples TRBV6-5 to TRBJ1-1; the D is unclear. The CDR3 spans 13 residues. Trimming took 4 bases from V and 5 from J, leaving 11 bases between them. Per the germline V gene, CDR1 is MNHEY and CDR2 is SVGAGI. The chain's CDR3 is CASSSRRGTEAFF. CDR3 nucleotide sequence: TGTGCCAGCAGTTCACGGAGAGGGACTGAAGCTTTCTTT.

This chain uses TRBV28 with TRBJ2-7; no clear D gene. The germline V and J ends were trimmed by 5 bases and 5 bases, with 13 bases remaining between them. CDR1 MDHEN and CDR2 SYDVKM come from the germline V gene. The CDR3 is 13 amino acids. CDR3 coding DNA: TGTGCCAGCAGTGCTGCTGGAGCCGACGAGCAGTACTTC. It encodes CASSAAGADEQYF.

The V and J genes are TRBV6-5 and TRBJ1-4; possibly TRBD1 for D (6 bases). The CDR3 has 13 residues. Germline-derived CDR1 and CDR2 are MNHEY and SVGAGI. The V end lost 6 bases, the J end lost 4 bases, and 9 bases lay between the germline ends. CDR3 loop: CASRDRNNEKLFF. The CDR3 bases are TGTGCCAGCAGGGACAGAAATAATGAAAAACTGTTTTTT.

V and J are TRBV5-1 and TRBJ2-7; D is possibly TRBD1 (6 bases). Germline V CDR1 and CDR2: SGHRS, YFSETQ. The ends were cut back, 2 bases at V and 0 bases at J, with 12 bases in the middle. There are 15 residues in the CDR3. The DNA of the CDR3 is TGCGCCAGCAGCTTTGGGTCAGGGGACTCCTACGAGCAGTACTTC. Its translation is CASSFGSGDSYEQYF.

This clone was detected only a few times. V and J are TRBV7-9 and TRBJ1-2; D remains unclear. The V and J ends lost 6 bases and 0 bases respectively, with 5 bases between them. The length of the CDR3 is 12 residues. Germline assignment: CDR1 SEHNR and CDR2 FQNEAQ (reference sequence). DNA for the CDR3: TGTGCCAGCAGTCATGCTAACTATGGCTACACCTTC. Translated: CASSHANYGYTF.

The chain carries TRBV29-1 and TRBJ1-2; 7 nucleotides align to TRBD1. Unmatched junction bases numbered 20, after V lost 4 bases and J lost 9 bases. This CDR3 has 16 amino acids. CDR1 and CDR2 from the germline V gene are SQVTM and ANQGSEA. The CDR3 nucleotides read TGCAGCGTTGCCAGACATAGGATAGGGGGCGGTGATAGCTACACCTTC. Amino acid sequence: CSVARHRIGGGDSYTF.

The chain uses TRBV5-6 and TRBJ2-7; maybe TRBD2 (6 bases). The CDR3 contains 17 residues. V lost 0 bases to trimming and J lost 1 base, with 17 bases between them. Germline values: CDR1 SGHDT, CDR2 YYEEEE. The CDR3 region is CASSLDFPRDSSYEQYF. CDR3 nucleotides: TGTGCCAGCAGCTTGGATTTCCCACGGGACTCTTCCTACGAGCAGTACTTC.

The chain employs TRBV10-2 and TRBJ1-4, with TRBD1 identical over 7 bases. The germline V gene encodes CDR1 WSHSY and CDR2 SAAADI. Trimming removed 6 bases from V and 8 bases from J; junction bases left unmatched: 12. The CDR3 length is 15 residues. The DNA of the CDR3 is TGCGCCAGCAGGGAAGAGGGGGCGGGGCAGGAAAAACTGTTTTTT. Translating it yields CASREEGAGQEKLFF.

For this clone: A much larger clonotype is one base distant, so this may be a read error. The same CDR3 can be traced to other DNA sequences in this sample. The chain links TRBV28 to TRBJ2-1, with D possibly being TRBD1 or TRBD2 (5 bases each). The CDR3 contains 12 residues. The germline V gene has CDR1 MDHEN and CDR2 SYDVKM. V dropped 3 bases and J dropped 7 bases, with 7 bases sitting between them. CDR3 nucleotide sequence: TGTGCCAGCAGTTTGGGGGATAATGAGCAGTTCTTC. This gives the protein CASSLGDNEQFF. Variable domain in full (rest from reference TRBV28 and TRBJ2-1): DVKVTQSSRYLVKRTGEKVFLECVQDMDHENMFWYRQDPGLGLRLIYFSYDVKMKEKGDIPEGYSVSREKKERFSLILESASTNQTSMYLCASSLGDNEQFFGPGTRLTVL.

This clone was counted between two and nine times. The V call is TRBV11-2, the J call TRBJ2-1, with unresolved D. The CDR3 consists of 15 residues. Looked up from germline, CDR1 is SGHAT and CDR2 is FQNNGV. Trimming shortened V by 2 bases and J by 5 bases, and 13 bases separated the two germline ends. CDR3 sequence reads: CASSLSGRQHNEQFF. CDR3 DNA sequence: TGTGCCAGCAGCTTATCGGGTCGACAACACAATGAGCAGTTCTTC.